Each of the 23 T cell receptor beta chains below was sequenced from the same sample in a study of blood T cell repertoires in COVID-19. Assay used: immunoSEQ multiplex PCR; TCRdb lists only in-frame clones, some missing. The sample lists 290,000 or so clones; about 90% were seen once. Source material: peripheral blood. The source is a man in his late teens or twenties with active or convalescent COVID-19.

CDR3 bases: TGTGCCATCAGTGAGTCGGCAGGGGGCACCTACACTGAAGCTTTCTTT. Translating it yields CAISESAGGTYTEAFF. The chain combines TRBV10-3 with TRBJ1-1; 8 bases are shared with TRBD1. The junction had 6 bases not matched to a gene; V was cut back by 0 bases and J by 3 bases. The germline V gene encodes CDR1 ENHRY and CDR2 SYGVKD. The CDR3 consists of 16 residues.

The chain recombines TRBV27 with TRBJ2-2; D might be TRBD1 (5 bases). This CDR3 contains 16 residues. The V end lost 3 bases, the J end lost 3 bases, and 14 bases lay between the germline ends. Germline V gives CDR1 MNHEY, CDR2 SMNVEV (reference sequence). Here the CDR3 DNA reads TGTGCCAGCAGTTTGTCAGGGTTGGTGGACACCGGGGAGCTGTTTTTT. It is translated as CASSLSGLVDTGELFF.

For the CDR3, the DNA is TGTGCCAGCAGCCCGGGAGGAAACGGGGAGCTGTTTTTT. It codes for CASSPGGNGELFF. The J gene is TRBJ2-2, the V gene TRBV12-3 or TRBV12-4; TRBD2 agrees at 7 bases. Unmatched junction bases numbered 5, after V lost 6 bases and J lost 7 bases. The CDR3 totals 13 residues.

V usage is TRBV12-3 or TRBV12-4 and J usage is TRBJ1-2; no definite D call. V was shortened by 1 base and J by 6 bases, with 9 bases between the two germline ends. This CDR3 has 13 amino acids. Here the CDR3 DNA reads TGTGCCAGCAGTTTAGGGCAGATCCATGGCTACACCTTC. Translated, it gives CASSLGQIHGYTF.

This sequence joins TRBV15 and TRBJ1-5, with D possibly TRBD1 on 5 matching bases. Germline CDR1 is LNHNV and CDR2 is YYDKDF (reference sequence). The V end was cut by 8 bases, the J end by 2 bases, with 16 bases between. This CDR3 has 15 residues. CDR3 region: CATLPKGVGNQPQHF. CDR3 DNA sequence: TGTGCCACCTTACCAAAAGGGGTTGGCAATCAGCCCCAGCATTTT.

This sequence joins TRBV9 and TRBJ2-3; 8 bases agree with TRBD2. This CDR3 spans 17 amino acids. J gave up 0 bases and V 10 bases, and 16 bases lay outside the gene matches. CDR1 and CDR2 from the germline V gene are SGDLS and YYNGEE. CDR3 protein: CARRAREAYKSTDTQYF. Written as DNA, the CDR3 is TGTGCCCGCCGCGCGCGGGAGGCCTATAAGAGCACAGATACGCAGTATTTT.

CDR3 sequence reads: CASSNRDRDGTQYF. The DNA of the CDR3 is TGTGCCAGCAGTAACCGGGACAGGGACGGGACCCAGTACTTC. The V gene is TRBV28, the J gene TRBJ2-5; the match to TRBD1 covers 9 bases. Germline V gene sequence: CDR1 MDHEN, CDR2 SYDVKM. The CDR3 covers 14 residues. V lost 5 bases to trimming and J lost 7 bases; unmatched junction nucleotides: 8.

The gene calls are TRBV10-3 and TRBJ2-7; maybe TRBD1 (6 bases). CDR1 ENHRY and CDR2 SYGVKD come from the germline V gene. V was trimmed by 7 bases and J by 0 bases, leaving 10 bases between them. The CDR3 runs 13 residues. For the CDR3, the DNA is TGTGCCATCATGGGGACAAGCTCCTACGAGCAGTACTTC. Its protein is CAIMGTSSYEQYF.

This chain joins TRBV6-2 or TRBV6-3 and TRBJ1-5; D not resolved. Germline V gives CDR1 MNHEY, CDR2 SVGEGT. Trimming removed 2 bases at V and 7 bases at J, with 12 bases between. The CDR3 is 14 amino acids. The DNA of the CDR3 is TGTGCCAGCAGTTACGGTGAGGGAACCCAGCCCCAGCATTTT. Amino acid sequence: CASSYGEGTQPQHF.

The rearrangement joins TRBV2 to TRBJ2-1, with 10 bases that match TRBD2. Trimming took 8 bases from V and 3 from J; bases not matched to a gene: 4. This CDR3 is 14 amino acids long. Germline CDR1 and CDR2: SNHLY and FYNNEI. CDR3 protein: CASRLAGVYNEQFF. In nucleotides, the CDR3 is TGTGCCAGCCGACTAGCGGGTGTCTACAATGAGCAGTTCTTC.

This clone was picked up a small number of times. This rearrangement joins TRBV11-2 to TRBJ2-2, with 13 bases lining up with TRBD2. V gave up 5 bases and J gave up 7 bases; unmatched junction bases: 13. The CDR3 sequence is 18 residues long. The germline V gene encodes CDR1 SGHAT and CDR2 FQNNGV. The CDR3 sequence: CASSNAGLAGKVGGELFF. The CDR3 DNA reads TGTGCCAGCAGCAACGCGGGACTAGCGGGAAAAGTTGGCGGGGAGCTGTTTTTT.

The chain employs TRBV4-2 and TRBJ2-3; 7 nucleotides agree with TRBD2. CDR3 size: 16 residues. The ends lost 1 base at V and 0 bases at J; junction bases unmatched: 4. Per germline, CDR1 LGHNA and CDR2 YNFKEQ. CDR3: CASSQGEGPSTDTQYF. CDR3 bases: TGTGCCAGCAGCCAAGGGGAGGGACCTAGCACAGATACGCAGTATTTT.

There are a few counts of this clone. V and J are TRBV27 and TRBJ2-4; weak D call: TRBD1 (6 bases). The V gene's germline CDR1 is MNHEY and CDR2 SMNVEV (reference sequence). This CDR3 has 17 amino acids. Trimming pared 3 bases from V and 0 bases from J, leaving 15 bases between. The CDR3 protein is CASSFAAGALAKNIQYF. The DNA for the CDR3 is TGTGCCAGCAGTTTTGCGGCAGGGGCCCTAGCCAAAAACATTCAGTACTTC.

The chain couples TRBV13 to TRBJ2-2; 11 bases are shared with TRBD1. Germline V gives CDR1 PRHDT, CDR2 FYEKMQ (reference sequence). Losses at the gene ends were 5 bases for V and 1 base for J; bases not matched to a gene: 3. The CDR3 runs 16 residues. For the CDR3, the DNA is TGTGCCAGCAGCCCGGGGACAGGGGGGAACACCGGGGAGCTGTTTTTT. Amino acid sequence: CASSPGTGGNTGELFF. Variable domain in full (rest from reference TRBV13 and TRBJ2-2): AAGVIQSPRHLIKEKRETATLKCYPIPRHDTVYWYQQGPGQDPQFLISFYEKMQSDKGSIPDRFSAQQFSDYHSELNMSSLELGDSALYFCASSPGTGGNTGELFFGEGSRLTVL.

This clone was recorded a few times. J is TRBJ2-4 and V is TRBV6-2 or TRBV6-3; maybe TRBD2 (6 bases). The CDR3 spans 12 residues. Germline CDR1 and CDR2: MNHEY and SVGEGT. V was clipped by 6 bases and J by 12 bases, with 15 bases between them. The CDR3: CASSMTGRNQYF. The CDR3, as DNA: TGTGCCAGCAGCATGACGGGGAGGAATCAGTACTTC.

This rearrangement joins TRBV25-1 to TRBJ2-1; TRBD2 matches at 7 bases. The length of the CDR3 is 15 residues. CDR1 is MGHDK, CDR2 SYGVNS, per germline. Trimming cost V 8 bases and J 4 bases; bases outside gene matches: 11. CDR3 sequence reads: CASESNGAGYNEQFF. CDR3 coding DNA: TGTGCCAGCGAGAGCAACGGAGCGGGGTACAATGAGCAGTTCTTC.

The chain employs TRBV7-8 and TRBJ2-7, with 9 bases matching TRBD1. Germline V gene sequence: CDR1 SGHVS, CDR2 FQNEAQ. With V trimmed by 6 bases and J by 7 bases, 13 bases remained unmatched. CDR3 size: 15 residues. The CDR3 bases are TGTGCCAGCAGTGACAGGGGGTCTCCCCATAGAGAGCAGTACTTC. Protein sequence: CASSDRGSPHREQYF.

This rearrangement joins TRBV3-1 (or the pseudogene TRBV3-2) to TRBJ2-2, with D perhaps matching TRBD1 (6 bases). Germline values: CDR1 LGHDT, CDR2 YNNKEL (reference sequence). Trimming removed 4 bases from V and 1 base from J, with 10 bases in between. The CDR3 extends over 15 amino acids. The CDR3 spells CASSPPTGNTGELFF. The CDR3 nucleotides read TGTGCCAGCAGCCCCCCGACAGGGAACACCGGGGAGCTGTTTTTT.

The chain uses TRBV6-5 and TRBJ1-2; TRBD1 might be the D (5 bases). Germline CDR1 MNHEY, CDR2 SVGAGI. The CDR3 has 13 amino acids. The V and J ends lost 6 bases and 2 bases respectively, with 10 bases between them. The CDR3 loop reads CASRVPGNYGYTF. The CDR3 DNA reads TGTGCCAGCAGAGTTCCAGGGAACTATGGCTACACCTTC.

The rearrangement links TRBV4-3 to TRBJ2-7; weak D call: TRBD2 (6 bases). Germline values: CDR1 LGHNA, CDR2 YSLEER. V lost 0 bases to trimming and J lost 2 bases, with 11 bases between them. This CDR3 spans 15 amino acids. As DNA, the CDR3 is TGCGCCAGCAGCCAAGATCCACTAGCTACCTACGAGCAGTACTTC. Translating gives CASSQDPLATYEQYF.

The rearrangement links TRBV19 to TRBJ1-1; TRBD1 matches 8 bases. With 6 bases clipped from V and 2 bases from J, the junction kept 5 bases outside the gene matches. The length of the CDR3 is 14 residues. Germline-derived CDR1 and CDR2 are LNHDA and SQIVND (reference sequence). The CDR3 reads CASRMGQVNTEAFF. The CDR3 bases are TGTGCCAGTAGAATGGGACAGGTTAACACTGAAGCTTTCTTT.

The V gene is TRBV4-1, the J gene TRBJ2-3; perhaps TRBD1 as D (5 bases). There are 15 residues in the CDR3. From germline, CDR1 is MGHRA and CDR2 YSYEKL. Trimming stripped 2 bases from V and 4 bases from J, with 13 bases between. The CDR3 DNA reads TGCGCCAGCAGCCAAATGGGGCTAGTTTCAGATACGCAGTATTTT. Amino acids: CASSQMGLVSDTQYF.

V usage is TRBV18 and J usage is TRBJ2-3; D is perhaps TRBD2 (5 bases). This CDR3 contains 15 residues. Germline loops: CDR1 KGHSH, CDR2 LQKENI. The ends were cut back, 4 bases at V and 4 bases at J, with 15 bases in the middle. Here the CDR3 reads CASSRVVGSADTQYF. CDR3 DNA sequence: TGTGCCAGCTCACGAGTGGTGGGGAGCGCAGATACGCAGTATTTT. The full variable domain, in which reference TRBV18 and TRBJ2-3 provide the parts outside the CDR3, is NAGVMQNPRHLVRRRGQEARLRCSPMKGHSHVYWYRQLPEEGLKFMVYLQKENIIDESGMPKERFSAEFPKEGPSILRIQQVVRGDSAAYFCASSRVVGSADTQYFGPGTRLTVL.